This TCR beta chain was identified in a study of blood T cell repertoires in COVID-19. Study at large: Samples taken during acute and convalescent COVID-19 were collected in the United States, Italy and Spain. PBMCs, B-cell-depleted T cells, or T cells provided the cDNA or gDNA that made up the material.

Assay: immunoSEQ multiplex PCR; the TCRdb copy retains only in-frame clones and omits some. The sample has over 200,000 clones, about 89% seen once. The V gene lost 5 bases and the J gene lost 0 bases, with 10 bases spanning the gap. The CDR3 is 15 amino acids. Germline CDR1 and CDR2: SGHAT and FQNNGV. Sequencing used peripheral blood. The receptor's source is a man in his sixties who had recovered from COVID-19. The chain uses TRBV11-2 and TRBJ1-4; no clear D gene. The DNA of the CDR3 is TGTGCCAGCAGCAAGCGAGAGGCAACTAATGAAAAACTGTTTTTT. It yields the protein CASSKREATNEKLFF.